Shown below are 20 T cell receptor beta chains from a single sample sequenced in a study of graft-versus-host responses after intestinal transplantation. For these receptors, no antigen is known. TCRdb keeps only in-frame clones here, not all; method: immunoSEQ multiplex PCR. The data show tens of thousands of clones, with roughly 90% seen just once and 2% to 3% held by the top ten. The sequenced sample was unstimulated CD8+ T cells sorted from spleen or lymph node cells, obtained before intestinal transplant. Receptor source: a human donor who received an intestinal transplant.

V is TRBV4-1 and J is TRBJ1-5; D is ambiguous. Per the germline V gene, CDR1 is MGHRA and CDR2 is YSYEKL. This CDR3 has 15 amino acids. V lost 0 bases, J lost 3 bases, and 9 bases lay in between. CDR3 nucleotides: TGCGCCAGCAGCCAAGAAGGAGGGATCAATCAGCCCCAGCATTTT. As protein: CASSQEGGINQPQHF.

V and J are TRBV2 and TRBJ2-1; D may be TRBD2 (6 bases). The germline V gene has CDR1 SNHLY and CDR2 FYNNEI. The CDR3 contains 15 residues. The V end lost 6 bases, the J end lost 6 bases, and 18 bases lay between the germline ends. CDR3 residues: CASSLGRDPPNEQFF. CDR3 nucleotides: TGTGCCAGCAGCCTGGGGCGGGACCCCCCCAATGAGCAGTTCTTC.

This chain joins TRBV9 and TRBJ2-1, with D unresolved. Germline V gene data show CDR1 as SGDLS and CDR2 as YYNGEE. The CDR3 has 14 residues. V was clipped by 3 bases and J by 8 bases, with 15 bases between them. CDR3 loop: CASSGGYGQHEQFF. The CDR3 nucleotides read TGTGCCAGCAGCGGTGGGTATGGGCAGCATGAGCAGTTCTTC.

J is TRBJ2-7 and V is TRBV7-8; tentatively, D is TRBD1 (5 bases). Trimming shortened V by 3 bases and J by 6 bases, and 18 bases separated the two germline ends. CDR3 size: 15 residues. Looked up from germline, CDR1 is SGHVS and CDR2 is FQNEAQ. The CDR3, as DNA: TGTGCCAGCAGCTTCATAGGTCCAGGGCCGGGCGAGCAGTACTTC. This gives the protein CASSFIGPGPGEQYF.

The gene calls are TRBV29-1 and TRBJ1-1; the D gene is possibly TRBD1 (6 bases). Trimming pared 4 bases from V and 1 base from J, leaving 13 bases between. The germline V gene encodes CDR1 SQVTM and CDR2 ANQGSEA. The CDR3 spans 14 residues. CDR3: CSVADSFENTEAFF. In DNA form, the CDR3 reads TGCAGCGTTGCGGACAGTTTTGAGAACACTGAAGCTTTCTTT. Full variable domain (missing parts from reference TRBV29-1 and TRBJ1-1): SAVISQKPSRDICQRGTSLTIQCQVDSQVTMMFWYRQQPGQSLTLIATANQGSEATYESGFVIDKFPISRPNLTFSTLTVSNMSPEDSSIYLCSVADSFENTEAFFGQGTRLTVV.

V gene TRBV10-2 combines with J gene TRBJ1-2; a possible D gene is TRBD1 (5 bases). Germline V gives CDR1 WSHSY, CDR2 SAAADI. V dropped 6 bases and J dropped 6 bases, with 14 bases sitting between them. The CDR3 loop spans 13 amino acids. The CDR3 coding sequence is TGCGCCAGCAGACCCAGAGGAGGGGATGGCTACACCTTC. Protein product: CASRPRGGDGYTF.

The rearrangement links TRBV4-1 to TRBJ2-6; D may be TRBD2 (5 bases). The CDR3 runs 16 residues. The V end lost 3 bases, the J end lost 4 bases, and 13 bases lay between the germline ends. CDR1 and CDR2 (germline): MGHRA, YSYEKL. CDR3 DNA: TGCGCCAGCAGCCATTCACAGCCGGGAGGGGCCAACGTCCTGACTTTC. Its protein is CASSHSQPGGANVLTF.

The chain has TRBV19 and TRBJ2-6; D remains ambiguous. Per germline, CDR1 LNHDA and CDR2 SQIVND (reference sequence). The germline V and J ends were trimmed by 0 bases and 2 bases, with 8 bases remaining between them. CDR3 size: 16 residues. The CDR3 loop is CASSIERGTGANVLTF. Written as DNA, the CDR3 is TGTGCCAGTAGTATAGAACGAGGTACTGGGGCCAACGTCCTGACTTTC.

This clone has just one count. The CDR3 here is CASGPSGTVTGELFF. In DNA form, the CDR3 reads TGTGCCAGCGGACCAAGCGGGACGGTCACCGGGGAGCTGTTTTTT. V usage is TRBV5-8 and J usage is TRBJ2-2; 7 nucleotides align to TRBD2. Germline CDR1 reads SGHTS; CDR2 reads YDEGEE. Unmatched junction bases numbered 10, after V lost 7 bases and J lost 4 bases. The CDR3 runs to 15 residues.

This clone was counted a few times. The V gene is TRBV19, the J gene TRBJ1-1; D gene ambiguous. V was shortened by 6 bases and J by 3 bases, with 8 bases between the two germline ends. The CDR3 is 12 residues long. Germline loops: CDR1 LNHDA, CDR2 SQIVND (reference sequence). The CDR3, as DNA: TGTGCCAGTAGGCACGGTTACACTGAAGCTTTCTTT. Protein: CASRHGYTEAFF. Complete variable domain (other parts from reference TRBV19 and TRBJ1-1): DGGITQSPKYLFRKEGQNVTLSCEQNLNHDAMYWYRQDPGQGLRLIYYSQIVNDFQKGDIAEGYSVSREKKESFPLTVTSAQKNPTAFYLCASRHGYTEAFFGQGTRLTVV.

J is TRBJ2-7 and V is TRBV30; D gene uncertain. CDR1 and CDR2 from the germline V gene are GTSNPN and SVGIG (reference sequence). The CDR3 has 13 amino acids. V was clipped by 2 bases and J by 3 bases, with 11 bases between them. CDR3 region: CAWSSSGYYEQYF. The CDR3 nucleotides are TGTGCCTGGAGTTCCTCCGGGTACTACGAGCAGTACTTC.

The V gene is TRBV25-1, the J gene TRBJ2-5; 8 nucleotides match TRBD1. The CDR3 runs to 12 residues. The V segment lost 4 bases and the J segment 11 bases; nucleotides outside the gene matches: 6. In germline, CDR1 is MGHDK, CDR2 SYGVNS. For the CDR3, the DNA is TGTGCCAGCAGTGCGACAGGGGCAGAGCAGTACTTC. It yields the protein CASSATGAEQYF.

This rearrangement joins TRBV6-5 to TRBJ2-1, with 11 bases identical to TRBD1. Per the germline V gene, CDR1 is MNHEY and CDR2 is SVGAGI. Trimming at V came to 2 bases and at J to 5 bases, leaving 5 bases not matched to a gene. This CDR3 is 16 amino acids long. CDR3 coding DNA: TGTGCCAGCAGTTACGACCCGGGACAGGGGGACAATGAGCAGTTCTTC. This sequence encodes CASSYDPGQGDNEQFF.

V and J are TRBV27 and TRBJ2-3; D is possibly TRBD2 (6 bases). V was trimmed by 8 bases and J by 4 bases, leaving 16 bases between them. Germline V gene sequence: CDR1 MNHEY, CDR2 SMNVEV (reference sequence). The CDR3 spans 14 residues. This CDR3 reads CASRRRRAADTQYF. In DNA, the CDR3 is TGTGCCAGCCGCCGGAGGAGGGCCGCAGATACGCAGTATTTT.

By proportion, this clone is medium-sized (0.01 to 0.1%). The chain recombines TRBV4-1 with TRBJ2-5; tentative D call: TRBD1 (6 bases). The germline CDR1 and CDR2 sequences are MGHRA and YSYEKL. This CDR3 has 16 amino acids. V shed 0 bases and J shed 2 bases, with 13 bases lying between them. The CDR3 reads CASSQEGASGQETQYF. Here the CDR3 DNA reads TGCGCCAGCAGCCAAGAGGGGGCGAGCGGTCAAGAGACCCAGTACTTC.

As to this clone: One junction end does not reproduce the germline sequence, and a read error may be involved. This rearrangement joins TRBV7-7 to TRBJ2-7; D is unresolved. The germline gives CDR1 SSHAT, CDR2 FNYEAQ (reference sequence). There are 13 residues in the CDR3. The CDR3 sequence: CASSNHPRGEQYF. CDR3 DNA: TGTGCTAGCAGCAATCACCCCAGAGGCGAGCAGTACTTC.

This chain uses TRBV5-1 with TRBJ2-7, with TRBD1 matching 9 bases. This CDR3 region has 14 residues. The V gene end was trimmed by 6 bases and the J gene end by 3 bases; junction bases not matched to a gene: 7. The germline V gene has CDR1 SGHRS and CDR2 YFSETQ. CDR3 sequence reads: CASTFGQGFYEQYF. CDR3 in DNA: TGCGCCAGCACTTTCGGACAGGGGTTCTACGAGCAGTACTTC.

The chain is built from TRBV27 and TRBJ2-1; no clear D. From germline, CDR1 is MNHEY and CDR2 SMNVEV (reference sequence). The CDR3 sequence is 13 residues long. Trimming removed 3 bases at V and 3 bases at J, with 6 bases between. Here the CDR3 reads CASSFGLYNEQFF. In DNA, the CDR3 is TGTGCCAGCAGTTTTGGGCTCTACAATGAGCAGTTCTTC.

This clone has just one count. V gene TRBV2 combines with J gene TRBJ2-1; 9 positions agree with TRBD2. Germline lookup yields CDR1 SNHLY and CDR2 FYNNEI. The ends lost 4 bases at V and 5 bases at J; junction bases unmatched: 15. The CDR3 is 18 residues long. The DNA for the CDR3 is TGTGCCAGCAGTGCAGAGGCTAGCGGGATAAAGTGGAACAATGAGCAGTTCTTC. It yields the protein CASSAEASGIKWNNEQFF.

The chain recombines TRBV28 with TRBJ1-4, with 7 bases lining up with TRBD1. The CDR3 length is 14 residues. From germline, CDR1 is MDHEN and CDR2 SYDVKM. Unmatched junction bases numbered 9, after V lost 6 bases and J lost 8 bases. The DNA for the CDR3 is TGTGCCAGCAGACCCAGGCAGGGGGAAGAAAAACTGTTTTTT. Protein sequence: CASRPRQGEEKLFF.